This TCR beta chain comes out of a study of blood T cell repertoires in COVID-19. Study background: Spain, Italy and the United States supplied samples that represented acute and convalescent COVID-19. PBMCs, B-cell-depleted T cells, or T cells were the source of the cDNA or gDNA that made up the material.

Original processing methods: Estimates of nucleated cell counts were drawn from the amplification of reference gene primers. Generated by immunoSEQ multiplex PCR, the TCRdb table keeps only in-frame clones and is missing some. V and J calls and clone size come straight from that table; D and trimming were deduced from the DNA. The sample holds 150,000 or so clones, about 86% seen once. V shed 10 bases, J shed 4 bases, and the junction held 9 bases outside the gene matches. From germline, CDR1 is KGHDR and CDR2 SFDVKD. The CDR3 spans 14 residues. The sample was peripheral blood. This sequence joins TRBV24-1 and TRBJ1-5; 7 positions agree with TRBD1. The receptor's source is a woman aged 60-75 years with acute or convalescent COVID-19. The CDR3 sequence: CATSTGASNQPQHF. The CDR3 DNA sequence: TGTGCCACGAGTACAGGGGCTTCGAATCAGCCCCAGCATTTT.